This T cell receptor beta chain was recovered during a study of post-analysis software for immune sequencing data. The study's findings and limits: Samples sharing a preparation batch grouped tightly together when assessed by F measure. When compared against controls, multiple sclerosis patients showed significantly lower normalized Chao1 diversity. Higher frequency in patients than in controls was seen for roughly five TRBV segments, with TRBV5-6, TRBV5-1 and TRBV20-1 among them.

Incorporated into the TCR beta cDNA libraries were unique molecular identifiers, which served to reduce PCR and sequencing biases. Each batch of about 0.95 to 10 million T cells produced roughly 0.5 million cDNA molecules. TCRdb re-analysed the PCR reads in MiXCR, keeping a single row per CDR3 protein. The sample yields hundreds of thousands of distinct CDR3 sequences, 55% to 60% seen once. Points on this clonotype: Antigen: not known.

The CDR3 extends over 14 amino acids. V trimming: 6 bases; J trimming: 3 bases; junction bases outside the gene matches: 6. The source material was blood. This receptor was taken from a girl aged 2-10 years with multiple sclerosis. The genes are TRBV12-3 or TRBV12-4 and TRBJ2-7; 9 bases fit TRBD1. In DNA, the CDR3 is TGTGCCAGCAGCAGGACAGGGGTTTACTACGAGCAGTACTTC. This translates into CASSRTGVYYEQYF.